The clone carrying this TCR beta chain was seen only a few times. Its matching antigen is unknown. Assay used: immunoSEQ multiplex PCR; TCRdb lists only in-frame clones, some missing. The sample holds tens of thousands of clones; approximately 74% are singletons and the top ten take 2.5% to 3%. Before sequencing took place, the ViraFEST assay used viral peptide pools to expand antigen-specific CD4+ T cells. At the end of about 9 days of culture, CD4+ T cells were isolated. The study found no prior SARS-CoV-2 infection in the vaccine recipients, who tested negative for nucleocapsid antibodies. This entry comes from a study of vaccination effects on CD4 cells after COVID-19. The study's findings and limits: By a late point after vaccination, infection- and vaccine-induced clones had shrunk markedly through clonal contraction. The authors studied few convalescent patients and collected no early post-infection timepoints.

The ends lost 4 bases at V and 0 bases at J; junction bases unmatched: 5. From germline, CDR1 is SGHVS and CDR2 FQNEAQ. The CDR3 is 16 residues long. Specimen: CD4+ T cells from PBMCs cultured with HCoV-NL63 spike peptides, collected before COVID-19 vaccination. The chain employs TRBV7-8 and TRBJ2-1; 8 bases map to TRBD2. The TCR was taken from a human donor who received a COVID-19 vaccine. CDR3: CASSSIAGSSYNEQFF. CDR3 bases: TGTGCCAGCAGCTCGATAGCGGGGAGCTCCTACAATGAGCAGTTCTTC. Filled out from reference TRBV7-8 and TRBJ2-1, the complete variable domain reads GAGVSQSPRYKVAKRGQDVALRCDPISGHVSLFWYQQALGQGPEFLTYFQNEAQLDKSGLPSDRFFAERPEGSVSTLKIQRTQQEDSAVYLCASSSIAGSSYNEQFFGPGTRLTVL.